This entry concerns a single T cell receptor (beta chain). The limits of the CDR3 on the DNA are not certain, so only TCRdb's listed CDR3 is given. This entry comes from a study of blood T cell repertoires in COVID-19. Study-wide context: COVID-19 samples from acute and convalescent phases originated in the United States, Italy and Spain. Sources were T cells, B-cell-depleted T cells, or PBMCs; the material itself was cDNA or gDNA.

From germline, CDR1 is MDHEN and CDR2 SYDVKM. The CDR3 sequence runs 15 residues, both termini included. As handled by the study authors: The authors estimated nucleated cell counts from reference gene primer amplification. Produced via immunoSEQ multiplex PCR; TCRdb's table is partial and in-frame only. V, J and clone size are taken as reported in that table, and D and trimming were inferred from the DNA itself. The sample records 400,000 to 500,000 clones, 80% to 90% being singletons. The chain couples TRBV28 to TRBJ1-5; the table's D call, TRBD1, was not checked against the DNA. Sequenced sample: peripheral blood. This TCR was recovered from a woman aged 25 to 45 with active or convalescent COVID-19. CDR3 in amino acids: CASSFLRQDNQPQHF.